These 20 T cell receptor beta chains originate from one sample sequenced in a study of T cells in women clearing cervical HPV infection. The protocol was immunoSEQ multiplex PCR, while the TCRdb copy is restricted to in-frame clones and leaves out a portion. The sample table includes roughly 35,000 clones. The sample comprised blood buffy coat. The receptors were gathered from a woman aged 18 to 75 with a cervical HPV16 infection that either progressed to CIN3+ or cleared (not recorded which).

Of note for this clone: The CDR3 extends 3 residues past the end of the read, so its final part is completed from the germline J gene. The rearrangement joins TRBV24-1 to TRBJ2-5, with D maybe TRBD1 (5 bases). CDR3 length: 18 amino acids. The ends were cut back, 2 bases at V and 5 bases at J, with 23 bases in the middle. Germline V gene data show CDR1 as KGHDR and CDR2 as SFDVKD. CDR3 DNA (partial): TGTGCCACCAGTGATTGGGGCGGCCCGGGTGTGAGTGGGGAGACC. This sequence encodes CATSDWGGPGVSGET. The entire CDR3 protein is CATSDWGGPGVSGETQYF.

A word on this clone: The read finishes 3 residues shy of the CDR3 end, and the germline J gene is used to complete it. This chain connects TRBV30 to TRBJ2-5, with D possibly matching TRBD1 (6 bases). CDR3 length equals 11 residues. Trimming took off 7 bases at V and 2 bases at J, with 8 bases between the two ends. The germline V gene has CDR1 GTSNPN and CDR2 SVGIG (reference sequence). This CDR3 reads CALDSQETQYF. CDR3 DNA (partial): TGTGCCTTGGACAGTCAAGAGACC.

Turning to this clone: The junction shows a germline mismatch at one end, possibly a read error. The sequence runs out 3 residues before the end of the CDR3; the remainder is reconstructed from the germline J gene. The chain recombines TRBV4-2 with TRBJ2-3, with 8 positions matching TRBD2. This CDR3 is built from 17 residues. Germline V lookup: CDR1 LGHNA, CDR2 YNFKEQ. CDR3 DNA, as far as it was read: TGCGCCAGCAGCCAAACCCCCGGGACTAGATTTCCAGATACG. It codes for CASSQTPGTRFPDT. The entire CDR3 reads CASSQTPGTRFPDTQYF.

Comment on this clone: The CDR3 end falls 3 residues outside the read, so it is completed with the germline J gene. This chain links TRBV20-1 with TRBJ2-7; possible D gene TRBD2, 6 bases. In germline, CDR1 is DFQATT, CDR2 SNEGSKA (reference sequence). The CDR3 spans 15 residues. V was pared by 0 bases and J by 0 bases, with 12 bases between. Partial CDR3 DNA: TGCAGTGCTAGAGATCCGGGGGTGAGCTCCTACGAG. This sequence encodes CSARDPGVSSYE. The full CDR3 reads CSARDPGVSSYEQYF.

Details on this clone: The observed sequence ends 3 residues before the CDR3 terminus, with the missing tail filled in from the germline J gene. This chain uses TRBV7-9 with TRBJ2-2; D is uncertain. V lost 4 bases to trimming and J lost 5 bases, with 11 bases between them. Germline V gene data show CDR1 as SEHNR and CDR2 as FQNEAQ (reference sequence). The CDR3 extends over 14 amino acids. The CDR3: CASSSRNYTGELFF. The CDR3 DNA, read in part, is TGTGCCAGCAGCTCGAGGAACTATACCGGGGAG.

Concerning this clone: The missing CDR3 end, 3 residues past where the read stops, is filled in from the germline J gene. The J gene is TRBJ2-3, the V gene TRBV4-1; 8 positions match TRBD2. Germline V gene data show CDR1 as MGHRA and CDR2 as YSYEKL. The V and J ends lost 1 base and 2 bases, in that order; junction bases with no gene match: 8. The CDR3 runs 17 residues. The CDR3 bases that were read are TGCGCCAGCAGCCAAGGCGGGGGGCAAACAGTCACAGATACG. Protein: CASSQGGGQTVTDT. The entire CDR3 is CASSQGGGQTVTDTQYF.

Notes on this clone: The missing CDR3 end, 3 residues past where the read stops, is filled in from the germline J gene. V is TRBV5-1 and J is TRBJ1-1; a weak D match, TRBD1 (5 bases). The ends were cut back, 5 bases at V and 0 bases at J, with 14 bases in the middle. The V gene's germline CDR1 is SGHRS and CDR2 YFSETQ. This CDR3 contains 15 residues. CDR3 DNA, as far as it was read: TGCGCCAGCAGTTGGAGGACACAGTTGAACACTGAA. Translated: CASSWRTQLNTE. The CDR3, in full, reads CASSWRTQLNTEAFF.

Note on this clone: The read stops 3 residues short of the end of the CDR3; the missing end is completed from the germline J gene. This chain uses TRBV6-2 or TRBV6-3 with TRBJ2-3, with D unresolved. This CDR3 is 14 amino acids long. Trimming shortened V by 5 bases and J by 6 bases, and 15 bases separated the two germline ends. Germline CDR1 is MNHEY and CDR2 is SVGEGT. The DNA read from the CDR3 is TGTGCCAGCAGTATTCCCCCTTCTGGCGATACG. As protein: CASSIPPSGDT. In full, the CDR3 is CASSIPPSGDTQYF.

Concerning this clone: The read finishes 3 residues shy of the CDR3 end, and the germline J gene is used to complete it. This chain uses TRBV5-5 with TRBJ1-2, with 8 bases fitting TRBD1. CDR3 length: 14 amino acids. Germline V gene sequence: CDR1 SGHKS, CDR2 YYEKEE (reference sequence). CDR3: CASRPPGQAAGYTF. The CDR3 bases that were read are TGTGCCAGCAGACCTCCGGGACAGGCTGCGGGC.

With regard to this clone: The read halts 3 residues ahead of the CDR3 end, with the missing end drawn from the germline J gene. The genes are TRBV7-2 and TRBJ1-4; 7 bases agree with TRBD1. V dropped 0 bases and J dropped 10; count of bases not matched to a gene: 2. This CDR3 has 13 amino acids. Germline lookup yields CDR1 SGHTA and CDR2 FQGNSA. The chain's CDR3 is CASSLAEGAKLFF. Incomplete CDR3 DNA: TGTGCCAGCAGCTTAGCGGAGGGGGCAAAA. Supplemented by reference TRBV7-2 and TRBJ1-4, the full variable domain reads GAGVSQSPSNKVTEKGKDVELRCDPISGHTALYWYRQSLGQGLEFLIYFQGNSAPDKSGLPSDRFSAERTGGSVSTLTIQRTQQEDSAVYLCASSLAEGAKLFFGSGTQLSVL.

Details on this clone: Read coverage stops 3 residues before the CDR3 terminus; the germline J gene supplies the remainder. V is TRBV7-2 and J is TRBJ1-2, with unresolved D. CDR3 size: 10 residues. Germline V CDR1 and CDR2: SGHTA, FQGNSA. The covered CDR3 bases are TGTGCCCCGCTCCTAGGTGAC. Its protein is CAPLLGD. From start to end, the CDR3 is CAPLLGDYTF.

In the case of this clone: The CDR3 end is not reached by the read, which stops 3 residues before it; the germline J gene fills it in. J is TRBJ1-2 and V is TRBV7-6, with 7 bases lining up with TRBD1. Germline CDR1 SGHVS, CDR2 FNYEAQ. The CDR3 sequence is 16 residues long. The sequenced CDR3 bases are TGTGCCAGCAGCCCCCCACAGGGGTCAGGGTTCAAGGGC. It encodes CASSPPQGSGFKG. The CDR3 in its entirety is CASSPPQGSGFKGYTF.

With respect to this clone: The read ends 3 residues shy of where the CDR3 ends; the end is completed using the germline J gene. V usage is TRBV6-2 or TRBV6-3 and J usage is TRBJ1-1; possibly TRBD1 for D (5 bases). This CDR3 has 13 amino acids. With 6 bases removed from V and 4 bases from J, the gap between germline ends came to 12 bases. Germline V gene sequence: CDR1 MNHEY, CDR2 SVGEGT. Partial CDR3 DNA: TGTGCCAGCAGAACGGGGGGGTTCACTGAA. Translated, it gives CASRTGGFTE. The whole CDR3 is CASRTGGFTEAFF.

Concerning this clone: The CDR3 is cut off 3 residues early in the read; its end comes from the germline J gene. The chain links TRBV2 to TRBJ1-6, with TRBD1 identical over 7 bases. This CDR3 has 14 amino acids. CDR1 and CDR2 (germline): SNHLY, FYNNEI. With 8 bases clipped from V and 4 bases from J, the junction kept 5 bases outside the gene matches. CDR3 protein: CASGTAIYNSPLHF. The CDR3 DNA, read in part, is TGTGCCAGCGGGACAGCTATTTATAATTCACCC.

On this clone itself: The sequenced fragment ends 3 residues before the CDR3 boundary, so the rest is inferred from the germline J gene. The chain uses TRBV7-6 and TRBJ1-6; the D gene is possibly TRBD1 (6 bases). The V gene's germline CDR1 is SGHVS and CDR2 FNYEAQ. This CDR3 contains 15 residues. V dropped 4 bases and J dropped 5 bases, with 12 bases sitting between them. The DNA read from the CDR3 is TGTGCCAGCAGCTCAGGGGTCTCGGATAATTCACCC. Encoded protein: CASSSGVSDNSP. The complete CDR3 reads CASSSGVSDNSPLHF. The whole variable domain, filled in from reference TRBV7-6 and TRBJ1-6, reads GAGVSQSPRYKVTKRGQDVALRCDPISGHVSLYWYRQALGQGPEFLTYFNYEAQQDKSGLPNDRFSAERPEGSISTLTIQRTEQRDSAMYRCASSSGVSDNSPLHFGNGTRLTVT.

The part of the CDR3 DNA that was read is TGTGCCAGCAACGGGGGCTACGAG. Translation: CASNGGYE. The complete CDR3 protein is CASNGGYEQYF. The chain links TRBV2 to TRBJ2-7, with D perhaps matching TRBD2 (6 bases). The read ends 3 residues shy of where the CDR3 ends; the end is completed using the germline J gene. Germline assignment: CDR1 SNHLY and CDR2 FYNNEI. V was cut by 7 bases and J by 3 bases, with 7 bases left in between. CDR3 length equals 11 residues.

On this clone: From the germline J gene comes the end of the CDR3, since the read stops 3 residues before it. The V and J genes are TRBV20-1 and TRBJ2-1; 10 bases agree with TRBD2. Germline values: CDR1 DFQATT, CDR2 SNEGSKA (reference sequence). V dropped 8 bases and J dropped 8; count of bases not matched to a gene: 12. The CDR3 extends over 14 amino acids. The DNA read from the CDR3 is TGCAGTTACTCAGCGGGGGGGCCCCCGCATGAG. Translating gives CSYSAGGPPHE. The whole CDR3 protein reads CSYSAGGPPHEQFF.

The covered CDR3 bases are TGTGCCAGCAGCCCGCGGGGGGAAGTGGAGACC. Translation gives CASSPRGEVET. The full-length CDR3 reads as CASSPRGEVETQYF. This chain connects TRBV11-2 to TRBJ2-5; 8 bases align to TRBD2. The DNA ends 3 residues before the CDR3 does, and the rest of the CDR3 is filled in from the germline J gene. V was pared by 5 bases and J by 5 bases, with 7 bases of the junction left unmatched. CDR3 length: 14 amino acids. Germline loops: CDR1 SGHAT, CDR2 FQNNGV.

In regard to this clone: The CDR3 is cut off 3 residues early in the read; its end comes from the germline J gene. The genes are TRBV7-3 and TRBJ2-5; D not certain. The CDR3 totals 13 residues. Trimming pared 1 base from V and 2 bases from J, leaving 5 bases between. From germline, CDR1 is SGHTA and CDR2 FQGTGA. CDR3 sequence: CASSLSRQETQYF. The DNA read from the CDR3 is TGTGCCAGCAGCTTAAGCAGGCAAGAGACC.

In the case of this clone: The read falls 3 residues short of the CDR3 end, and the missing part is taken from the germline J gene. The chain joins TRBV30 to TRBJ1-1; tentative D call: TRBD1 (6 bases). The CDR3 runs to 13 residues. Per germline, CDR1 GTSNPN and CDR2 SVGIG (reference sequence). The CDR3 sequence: CAWSDGGPRSAFF. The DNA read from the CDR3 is TGTGCCTGGAGTGATGGGGGCCCAAGATCG.